This TCR beta chain came from a study of shared clonotypes between healthy human individuals. Samples underwent the assay at deep level. Repertoires were generated with immunoSEQ multiplex PCR, while TCRdb's copy carries only in-frame clones and drops some. Among around 600,000 clones listed, 98% were seen once. General study results and limits: Sharing across four donors was highest in naive CD4 (around 5%) and lowest in memory CD8 (around 0.4%).

CDR1 PRHDT and CDR2 FYEKMQ come from the germline V gene (reference sequence). V lost 1 base and J lost 5, with 15 bases in between. The CDR3 is made up of 16 amino acids. Positive CCR7 selection of CD45RO-negative cells yielded the naive CD8 cells, and terminally differentiated effector memory CD45RA+ cells were excluded. A note on this clone: Its cognate antigen is unknown.

J is TRBJ2-1 and V is TRBV13; D perhaps matches TRBD2 (6 bases). The origin of this receptor is a man aged 25 to 45 in good health. Material: naive CD8+ T cells sorted from blood. CDR3 sequence: CASSLDPAGANNEQFF. The DNA for the CDR3 is TGTGCCAGCAGCTTAGATCCAGCGGGTGCCAACAATGAGCAGTTCTTC.